The 3 T cell receptor beta chains given below trace back to one sample, sequenced in a study of T cell repertoires in cytomegalovirus infection. TCRdb re-called the reads with MiXCR, one entry per CDR3 protein. The table lists around 230,000 distinct CDR3 sequences, around 6.2% of them singletons, with 5.5% to 6.5% in the top ten. Sequenced: PBMCs. The receptors here all came from a human donor in good health (CMV status not recorded). Some clones in this sample may be carry-over from other donors' samples.

This clonotype was recorded at least ten times. This rearrangement joins TRBV3-1 to TRBJ1-1, with D possibly matching TRBD1 (5 bases). The CDR3 is made up of 15 amino acids. CDR1 LGHDT and CDR2 YNNKEL come from the germline V gene (reference sequence). The ends were cut back, 0 bases at V and 1 base at J, with 9 bases in the middle. CDR3 protein: CASSQEGTENTEAFF. The DNA for the CDR3 is TGTGCCAGCAGCCAAGAGGGGACGGAGAACACTGAAGCTTTCTTT.

This clonotype was detected ten times or more. The chain employs TRBV15 and TRBJ2-1; the match to TRBD1 covers 8 bases. The V and J ends lost 1 base and 4 bases, in that order; junction bases with no gene match: 3. Germline V gene sequence: CDR1 LNHNV, CDR2 YYDKDF (reference sequence). The CDR3 totals 15 residues. CDR3 amino acids: CATSRGTGPYNEQFF. CDR3 bases: TGTGCCACCAGCAGAGGGACAGGGCCATACAATGAGCAGTTCTTC.

V is TRBV5-1 and J is TRBJ2-1; D is possibly TRBD2 (6 bases). Germline V CDR1 and CDR2: SGHRS, YFSETQ. V was shortened by 4 bases and J by 4 bases, with 21 bases between the two germline ends. The CDR3 has 17 amino acids. CDR3 sequence reads: CASSRVRETRTYNEQFF. The DNA for the CDR3 is TGCGCCAGCAGCCGTGTACGGGAGACCCGCACTTACAATGAGCAGTTCTTC.